The 16 T cell receptor beta chains reported below all come from one sample, sequenced in a study of CD8 T cells in ankylosing spondylitis. TCRdb ran MiXCR on the 5' RACE reads and lists one entry per CDR3 protein. The sample lists 150,000 to 200,000 distinct CDR3 sequences, around a sixth seen once, with approximately 4% in the top ten. The sample was blood, either unsorted or a sorted T cell fraction (not recorded which). The source is a male donor between 5 and 35 years old with ankylosing spondylitis or in good health (not recorded which).

The chain links TRBV12-3 or TRBV12-4 to TRBJ2-1; 7 bases match TRBD2. There are 15 residues in the CDR3. The junction had 13 bases not matched to a gene; V was cut back by 7 bases and J by 7 bases. The CDR3 region is CASTLGAGSRNEQFF. CDR3 coding DNA: TGTGCCAGCACCCTGGGAGCGGGATCAAGGAATGAGCAGTTCTTC.

This clonotype was observed at least ten times. V and J are TRBV11-2 and TRBJ2-3, with TRBD1 matching 8 bases. The V gene's germline CDR1 is SGHAT and CDR2 FQNNGV. This CDR3 comprises 12 residues. V trimming: 1 base; J trimming: 15 bases; junction bases outside the gene matches: 6. CDR3 region: CASSLGYGQGYF. CDR3 bases: TGTGCCAGCAGCTTAGGGTATGGACAGGGCTATTTT.

The chain carries TRBV20-1 and TRBJ2-3; D is unresolved. Germline V gene data show CDR1 as DFQATT and CDR2 as SNEGSKA (reference sequence). This CDR3 region has 13 residues. Trimming shortened V by 3 bases and J by 6 bases, and 13 bases separated the two germline ends. CDR3 region: CSASILVWDTQYF. The DNA of the CDR3 is TGCAGTGCTAGTATCCTAGTATGGGATACGCAGTATTTT.

The chain links TRBV12-3 or TRBV12-4 to TRBJ2-3; D is undetermined. The CDR3 spans 16 residues. V was clipped by 2 bases and J by 2 bases, with 14 bases between them. The CDR3 sequence: CASSLRSSRNTDTQYF. The CDR3 nucleotides are TGTGCCAGCAGTTTAAGGAGCAGCCGTAACACAGATACGCAGTATTTT.

This chain connects TRBV29-1 to TRBJ1-4, with D possibly matching TRBD1 (5 bases). V was cut by 6 bases and J by 10 bases, with 18 bases left in between. The CDR3 is 13 amino acids. Germline values: CDR1 SQVTM, CDR2 ANQGSEA. CDR3 amino acids: CSVHRDPSGKLFF. The CDR3 DNA reads as TGCAGCGTCCACCGGGACCCCAGTGGAAAACTGTTTTTT.

This clonotype was seen at least ten times. The chain combines TRBV9 with TRBJ2-7; TRBD2 matches 8 bases. V lost 0 bases, J lost 6 bases, and 5 bases stayed unmatched. The CDR3 length is 14 residues. Germline V gene sequence: CDR1 SGDLS, CDR2 YYNGEE. The DNA of the CDR3 is TGTGCCAGCAGCGTAGCGGGAGGGCTGGTCGAGCAGTACTTC. Its translation: CASSVAGGLVEQYF.

This clonotype came up many times. The genes are TRBV7-6 and TRBJ2-7; tentative D call: TRBD1 (6 bases). Per the germline V gene, CDR1 is SGHVS and CDR2 is FNYEAQ. This CDR3 is built from 15 residues. Trimming left V 5 bases short and J 1 base short, with 15 bases between. The CDR3 DNA reads as TGTGCCAGCAGCCCGGGGCAGGGGCCTTCCTACGAGCAGTACGTC. This gives the protein CASSPGQGPSYEQYV.

This clonotype showed up many times. The V gene is TRBV7-9, the J gene TRBJ2-7; the match to TRBD2 covers 8 bases. The germline CDR1 and CDR2 sequences are SEHNR and FQNEAQ (reference sequence). The CDR3 contains 15 residues. The V gene end was trimmed by 0 bases and the J gene end by 1 base; junction bases not matched to a gene: 2. The CDR3 loop reads CASSLASGSSYEQYV. The CDR3 nucleotides read TGTGCCAGCAGCTTAGCCAGCGGGAGTTCCTACGAGCAGTACGTC.

This clonotype occurred many times. The chain uses TRBV12-3 or TRBV12-4 and TRBJ1-6; D gene unclear. This CDR3 region has 15 residues. The V gene lost 4 bases and the J gene lost 13 bases, with 20 bases spanning the gap. CDR3 residues: CASSWQDGPGFPLHF. The DNA for the CDR3 is TGTGCCAGCAGTTGGCAGGACGGCCCAGGATTCCCCCTCCACTTT.

This clonotype was counted at least ten times. This chain links TRBV15 with TRBJ1-4; D is unresolved. The CDR3 runs to 17 residues. Germline CDR1 is LNHNV and CDR2 is YYDKDF (reference sequence). V was cut by 3 bases and J by 4 bases, with 18 bases left in between. The CDR3 region is CATSRTQDRLLNEKLFF. The CDR3, as DNA: TGTGCCACCAGCAGGACGCAGGATCGGCTACTTAATGAAAAACTGTTTTTT.

The chain links TRBV29-1 to TRBJ2-5; D uncertain. With 3 bases removed from V and 9 bases from J, the gap between germline ends came to 11 bases. This CDR3 comprises 11 residues. Germline values: CDR1 SQVTM, CDR2 ANQGSEA. The chain's CDR3 is CSVDVEGPQYF. DNA of the CDR3: TGCAGCGTTGATGTAGAAGGGCCCCAGTACTTC.

This rearrangement joins TRBV20-1 to TRBJ2-5, with a weak D call TRBD2 (5 bases). The CDR3 runs 14 residues. V dropped 4 bases and J dropped 5 bases, with 17 bases sitting between them. Germline loops: CDR1 DFQATT, CDR2 SNEGSKA (reference sequence). CDR3 residues: CSATRRGGDETQYF. Here the CDR3 DNA reads TGCAGTGCTACTCGTCGGGGTGGGGATGAGACCCAGTACTTC.

There are many counts of this clonotype. The chain links TRBV7-9 to TRBJ2-3; D is undetermined. The CDR3 contains 14 residues. The V gene lost 0 bases and the J gene lost 2 bases, with 6 bases spanning the gap. Per germline, CDR1 SEHNR and CDR2 FQNEAQ (reference sequence). The chain's CDR3 is CASSLARITDTQYF. CDR3 DNA: TGTGCCAGCAGCTTAGCCAGGATCACAGATACGCAGTATTTT.

This chain uses TRBV7-6 with TRBJ2-7, with D possibly being TRBD1 (5 bases). The CDR3 sequence is 14 residues long. In germline, CDR1 is SGHVS, CDR2 FNYEAQ. Between the trimmed V and J ends, which lost 4 bases and 2 bases, there was a span of 12 bases. Here the CDR3 DNA reads TGTGCCAGCAGCTCAGCAGTAGGGGCCTACGAGCAGTACTTC. It translates to CASSSAVGAYEQYF.

The rearrangement joins TRBV5-1 to TRBJ1-5, with TRBD1 matching over 8 bases. CDR1 and CDR2 (germline): SGHRS, YFSETQ. V shed 2 bases and J 5 bases; nucleotides not matched to a gene: 6. This CDR3 comprises 15 residues. This CDR3 is CASSFQGARDQPQHF. The CDR3 DNA reads as TGCGCCAGCAGCTTTCAGGGGGCGCGGGATCAGCCCCAGCATTTT. The whole variable domain, remainder taken from reference TRBV5-1 and TRBJ1-5, is KAGVTQTPRYLIKTRGQQVTLSCSPISGHRSVSWYQQTPGQGLQFLFEYFSETQRNKGNFPGRFSGRQFSNSRSEMNVSTLELGDSALYLCASSFQGARDQPQHFGDGTRLSIL.

This clonotype was observed many times. The chain joins TRBV7-2 to TRBJ1-1; D remains unclear. Germline assignment: CDR1 SGHTA and CDR2 FQGNSA. Trimming stripped 0 bases from V and 7 bases from J, with 6 bases between. The CDR3 length is 12 residues. The CDR3 protein is CASSLAPREAFF. The CDR3 DNA reads TGTGCCAGCAGCTTAGCGCCCCGTGAAGCTTTCTTT.